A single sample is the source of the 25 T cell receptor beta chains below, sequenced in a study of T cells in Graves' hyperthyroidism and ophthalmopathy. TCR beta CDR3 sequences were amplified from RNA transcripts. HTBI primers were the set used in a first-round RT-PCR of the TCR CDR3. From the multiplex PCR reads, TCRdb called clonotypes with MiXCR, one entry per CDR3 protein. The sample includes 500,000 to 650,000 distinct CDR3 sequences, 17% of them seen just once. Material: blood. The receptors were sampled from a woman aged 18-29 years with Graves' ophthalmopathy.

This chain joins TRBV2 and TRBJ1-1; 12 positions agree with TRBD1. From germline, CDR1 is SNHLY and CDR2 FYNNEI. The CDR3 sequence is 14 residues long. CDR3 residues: CATEPGQGATEAFF. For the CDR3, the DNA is TGTGCGACCGAACCGGGACAGGGGGCGACTGAAGCTTTCTTT.

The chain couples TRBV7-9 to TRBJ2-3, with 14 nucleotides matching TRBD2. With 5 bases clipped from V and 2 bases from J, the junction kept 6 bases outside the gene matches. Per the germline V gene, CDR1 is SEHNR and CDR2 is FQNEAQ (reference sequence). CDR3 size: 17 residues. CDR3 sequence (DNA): TGTGCCAGCAGCCCCCCGGGACTAGCGGGGGTCACAGATACGCAGTATTTT. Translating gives CASSPPGLAGVTDTQYF.

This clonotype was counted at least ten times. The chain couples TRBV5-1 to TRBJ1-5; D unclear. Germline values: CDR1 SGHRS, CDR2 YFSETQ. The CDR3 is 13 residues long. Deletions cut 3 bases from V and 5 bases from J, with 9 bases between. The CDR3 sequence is CASSWEGDQPQHF. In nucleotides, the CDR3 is TGCGCCAGCAGCTGGGAGGGCGATCAGCCCCAGCATTTT.

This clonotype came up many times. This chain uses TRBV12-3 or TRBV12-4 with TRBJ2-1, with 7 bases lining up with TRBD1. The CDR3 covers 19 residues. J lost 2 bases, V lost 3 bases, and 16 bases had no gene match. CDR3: CASSFQWGVDRDAYNEQFF. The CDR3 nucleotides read TGTGCCAGCAGTTTCCAGTGGGGAGTTGACAGGGATGCCTACAATGAGCAGTTCTTC.

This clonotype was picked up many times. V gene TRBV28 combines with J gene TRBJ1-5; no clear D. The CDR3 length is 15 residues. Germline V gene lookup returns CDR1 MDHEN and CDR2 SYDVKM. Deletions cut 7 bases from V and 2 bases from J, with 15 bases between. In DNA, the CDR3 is TGTGCCAGCATCGTGGACGCTGCGGGCAATCAGCCCCAGCATTTT. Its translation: CASIVDAAGNQPQHF.

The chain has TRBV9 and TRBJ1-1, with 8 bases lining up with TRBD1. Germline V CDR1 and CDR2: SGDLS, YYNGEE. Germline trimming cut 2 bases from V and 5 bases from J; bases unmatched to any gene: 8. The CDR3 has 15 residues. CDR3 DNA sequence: TGTGCCAGCAGCGTTCGACAGGGGAGAGATACTGAAGCTTTCTTT. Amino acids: CASSVRQGRDTEAFF.

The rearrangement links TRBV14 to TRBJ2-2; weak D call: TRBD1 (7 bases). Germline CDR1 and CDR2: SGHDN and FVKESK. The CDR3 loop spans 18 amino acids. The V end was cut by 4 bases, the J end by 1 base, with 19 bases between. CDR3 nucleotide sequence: TGTGCCAGCAGCCCCCAAGACAGGGAGGTACTGAACACCGGGGAGCTGTTTTTT. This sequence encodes CASSPQDREVLNTGELFF.

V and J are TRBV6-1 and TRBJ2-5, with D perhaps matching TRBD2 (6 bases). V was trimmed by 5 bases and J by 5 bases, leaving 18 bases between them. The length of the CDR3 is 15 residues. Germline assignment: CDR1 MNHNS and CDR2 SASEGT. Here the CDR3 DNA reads TGTGCCAGCAGTTCCCGGGGAGGCATGGGGGAGACCCAGTACTTC. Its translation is CASSSRGGMGETQYF.

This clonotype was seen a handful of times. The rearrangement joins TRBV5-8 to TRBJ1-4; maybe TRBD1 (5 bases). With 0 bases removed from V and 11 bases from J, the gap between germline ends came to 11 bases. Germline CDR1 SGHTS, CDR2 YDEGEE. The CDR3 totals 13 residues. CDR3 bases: TGTGCCAGCAGCTTGGTTGCAGGGCCTAAACTGTTTTTT. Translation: CASSLVAGPKLFF.

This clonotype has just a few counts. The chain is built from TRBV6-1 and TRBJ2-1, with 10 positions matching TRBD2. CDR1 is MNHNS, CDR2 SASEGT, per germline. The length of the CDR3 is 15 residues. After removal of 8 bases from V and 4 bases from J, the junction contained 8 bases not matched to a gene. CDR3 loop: CASGSGGVDYNEQFF. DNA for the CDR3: TGTGCCAGCGGCAGCGGGGGGGTCGATTACAATGAGCAGTTCTTC.

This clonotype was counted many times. CDR3 protein: CASSLLPEASGAYEQYF. The DNA for the CDR3 is TGTGCCAGCAGTCTGCTCCCGGAGGCTAGCGGAGCCTACGAGCAGTACTTC. The chain uses TRBV6-2 or TRBV6-3 and TRBJ2-7; 7 bases are a match to TRBD2. Per germline, CDR1 MNHEY and CDR2 SVGEGT. V lost 5 bases and J lost 2; bases outside the gene matches: 15. The CDR3 runs 17 residues.

The CDR3 DNA follows: TGTGCCAGCAGACCTACCAAGAGATATAGGTATGGCTACACCTTC. Residues: CASRPTKRYRYGYTF. The chain links TRBV12-3 or TRBV12-4 to TRBJ1-2; D is uncertain. V was trimmed by 6 bases and J by 5 bases, leaving 19 bases between them. This CDR3 contains 15 residues.

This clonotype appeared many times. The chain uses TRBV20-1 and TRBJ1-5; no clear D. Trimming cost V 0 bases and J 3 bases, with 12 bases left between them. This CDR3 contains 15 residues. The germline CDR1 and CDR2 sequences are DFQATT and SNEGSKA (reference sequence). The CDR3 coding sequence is TGCAGTGCTAGAGATAATCGGGTTGTCAATCAGCCCCAGCATTTT. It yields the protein CSARDNRVVNQPQHF.

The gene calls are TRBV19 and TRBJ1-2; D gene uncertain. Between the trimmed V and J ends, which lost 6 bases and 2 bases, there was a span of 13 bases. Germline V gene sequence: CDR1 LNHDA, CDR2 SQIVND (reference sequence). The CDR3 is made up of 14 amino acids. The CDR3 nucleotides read TGTGCCAGTAGATGCTTAAAGATAAACTATGGCTACACCTTC. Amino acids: CASRCLKINYGYTF. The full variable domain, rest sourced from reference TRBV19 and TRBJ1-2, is DGGITQSPKYLFRKEGQNVTLSCEQNLNHDAMYWYRQDPGQGLRLIYYSQIVNDFQKGDIAEGYSVSREKKESFPLTVTSAQKNPTAFYLCASRCLKINYGYTFGSGTRLTVV.

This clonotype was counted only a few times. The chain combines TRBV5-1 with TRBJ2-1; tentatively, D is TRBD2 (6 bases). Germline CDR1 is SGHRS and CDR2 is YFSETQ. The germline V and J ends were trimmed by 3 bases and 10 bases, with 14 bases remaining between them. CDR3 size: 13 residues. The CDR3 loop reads CASSSDYSGEQFF. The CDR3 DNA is TGCGCCAGCAGCTCGGACTACTCGGGAGAGCAGTTCTTC.

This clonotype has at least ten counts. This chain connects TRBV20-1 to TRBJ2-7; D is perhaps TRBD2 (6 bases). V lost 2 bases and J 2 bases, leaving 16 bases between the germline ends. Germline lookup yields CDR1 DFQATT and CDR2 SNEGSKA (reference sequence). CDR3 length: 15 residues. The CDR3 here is CSARSKGEDAYEQYF. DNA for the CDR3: TGCAGTGCTAGAAGTAAAGGGGAGGACGCCTACGAGCAGTACTTC.

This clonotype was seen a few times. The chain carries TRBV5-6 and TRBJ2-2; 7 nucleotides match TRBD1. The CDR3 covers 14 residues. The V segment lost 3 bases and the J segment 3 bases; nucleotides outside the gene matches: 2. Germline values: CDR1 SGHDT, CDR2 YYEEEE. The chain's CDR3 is CASSWGTDTGELFF. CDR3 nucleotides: TGTGCCAGCAGCTGGGGGACAGACACCGGGGAGCTGTTTTTT.

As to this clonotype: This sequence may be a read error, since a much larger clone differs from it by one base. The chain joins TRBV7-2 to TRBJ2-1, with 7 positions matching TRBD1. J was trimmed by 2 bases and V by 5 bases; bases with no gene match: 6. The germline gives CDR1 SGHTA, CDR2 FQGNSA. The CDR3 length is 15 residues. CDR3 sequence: CASSPDRRTYNEQFF. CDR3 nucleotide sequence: TGTGCCAGCAGCCCGGACAGGAGGACCTACAATGAGCAGTTCTTC.

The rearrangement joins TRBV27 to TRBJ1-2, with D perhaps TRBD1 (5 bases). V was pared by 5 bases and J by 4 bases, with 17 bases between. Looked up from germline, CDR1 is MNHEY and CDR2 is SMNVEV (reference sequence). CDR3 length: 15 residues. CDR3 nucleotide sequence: TGTGCCAGCAGTCCCGGGTGGGGGAGTAGCTATGGCTACACCTTC. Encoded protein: CASSPGWGSSYGYTF.

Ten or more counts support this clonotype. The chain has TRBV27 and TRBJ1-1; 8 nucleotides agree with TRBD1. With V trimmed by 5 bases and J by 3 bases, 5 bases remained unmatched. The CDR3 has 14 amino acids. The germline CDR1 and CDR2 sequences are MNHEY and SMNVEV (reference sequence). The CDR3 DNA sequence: TGTGCCAGCAGTCCTACAGGGGGTTACACTGAAGCTTTCTTT. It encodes CASSPTGGYTEAFF.

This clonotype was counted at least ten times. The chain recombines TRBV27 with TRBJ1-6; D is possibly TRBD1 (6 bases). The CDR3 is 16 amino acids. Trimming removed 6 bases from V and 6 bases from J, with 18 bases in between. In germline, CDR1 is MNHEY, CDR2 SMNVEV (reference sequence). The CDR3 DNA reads TGTGCCAGCAGATTTGGACAGAATAGGTTTAATTCACCCCTCCACTTT. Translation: CASRFGQNRFNSPLHF.

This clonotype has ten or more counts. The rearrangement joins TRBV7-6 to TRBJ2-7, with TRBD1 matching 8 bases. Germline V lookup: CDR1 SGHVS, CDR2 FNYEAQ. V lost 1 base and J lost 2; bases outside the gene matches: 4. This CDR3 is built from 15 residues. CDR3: CASSLEGTGAYEQYF. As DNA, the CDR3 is TGTGCCAGCAGCTTAGAAGGGACAGGAGCCTACGAGCAGTACTTC.

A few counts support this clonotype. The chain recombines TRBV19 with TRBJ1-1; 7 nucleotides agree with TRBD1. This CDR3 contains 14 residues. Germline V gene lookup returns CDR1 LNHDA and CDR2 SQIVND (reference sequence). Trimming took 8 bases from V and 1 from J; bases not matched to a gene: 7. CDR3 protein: CASRDRLKNTEAFF. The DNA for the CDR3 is TGTGCCAGTCGGGACAGACTGAAGAACACTGAAGCTTTCTTT.

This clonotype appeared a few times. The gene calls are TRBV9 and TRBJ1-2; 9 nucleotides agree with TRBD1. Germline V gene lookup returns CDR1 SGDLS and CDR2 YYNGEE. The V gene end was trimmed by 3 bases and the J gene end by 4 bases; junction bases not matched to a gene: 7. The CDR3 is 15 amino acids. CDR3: CASSAGTGLAYGYTF. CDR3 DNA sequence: TGTGCCAGCAGCGCCGGGACAGGGCTAGCCTATGGCTACACCTTC.

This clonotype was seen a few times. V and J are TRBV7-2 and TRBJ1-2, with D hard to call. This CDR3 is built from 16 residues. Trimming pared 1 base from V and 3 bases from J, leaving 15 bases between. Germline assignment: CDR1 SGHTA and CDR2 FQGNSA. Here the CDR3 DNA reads TGTGCCAGCAGCTTAGTACCCCTCAAGGGCGACTATGGCTACACCTTC. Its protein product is CASSLVPLKGDYGYTF.